This entry lists 17 T cell receptor beta chains sequenced from one sample in a study of spatial heterogeneity in lung cancer. Indicated time point: sample taken at primary tumor resection. Whole RNA was taken from tumor, nontumor lung or frozen PBMC; it was then sequenced unsorted. TCRdb re-called the 5' RACE reads with MiXCR, one entry per CDR3 protein. This sample yields over 6,000 distinct CDR3 sequences, of which 5.4% are seen a single time; roughly two fifths belongs to the top ten. The sample was PBMCs, taken at surgery. These receptors originate from a male donor with early-stage non-small cell lung cancer.

The sample holds a few counts of this clonotype. The chain is built from TRBV7-9 and TRBJ2-7; TRBD2 matches at 10 bases. This CDR3 is built from 16 residues. Trimming at V came to 4 bases and at J to 6 bases, leaving 12 bases not matched to a gene. Germline lookup yields CDR1 SEHNR and CDR2 FQNEAQ (reference sequence). The CDR3 loop is CASSSPLASGSPEQYF. The CDR3 DNA reads TGTGCCAGCAGCTCCCCGCTGGCTAGCGGGAGCCCCGAGCAGTACTTC.

This clonotype was seen at least ten times. The chain couples TRBV7-9 to TRBJ1-4, with TRBD1 identical over 9 bases. V shed 5 bases, J shed 3 bases, and the junction held 4 bases outside the gene matches. The germline V gene has CDR1 SEHNR and CDR2 FQNEAQ (reference sequence). This CDR3 contains 15 residues. This CDR3 is CASSKDRGPNEKLFF. Here the CDR3 DNA reads TGTGCCAGCAGCAAGGACAGGGGACCTAATGAAAAACTGTTTTTT.

The chain carries TRBV21-1 and TRBJ1-3; the table names TRBD1, a call not compared with the DNA. TRBV21-1 is a recognized pseudogene. This CDR3 region has 17 residues. The CDR3 reads CASSPGEQGESGNTIYF. CDR3 nucleotide sequence: TGTGCCAGCAGCCCAGGGGAACAGGGGGAATCTGGAAACACCATATATTTT.

By share, this clonotype ranks as medium-sized (0.01 to 0.1%). Germline is not matched at one junction end, which may reflect a read error. This chain links TRBV10-1 with TRBJ2-3, with 8 positions matching TRBD2. This CDR3 contains 15 residues. Germline loops: CDR1 WNHNN, CDR2 SYGVQD (reference sequence). CDR3 DNA: TGCGCCAGCCGTGAAGGGACTAGGGGCACAGATACGCAGTATTTT. It is translated as CASREGTRGTDTQYF.

Ten or more counts support this clonotype. The chain couples TRBV30 to TRBJ1-5; D uncertain. This CDR3 region has 13 residues. Trimming cost V 2 bases and J 3 bases, with 8 bases left between them. CDR1 is GTSNPN, CDR2 SVGIG, per germline (reference sequence). The CDR3 here is CAWSRRDNQPQHF. The CDR3 nucleotides are TGTGCCTGGAGTAGGAGGGACAATCAGCCCCAGCATTTT.

In its sample, this clonotype is hyperexpanded. The V gene is TRBV7-2, the J gene TRBJ2-4; D gene ambiguous. Germline V CDR1 and CDR2: SGHTA, FQGNSA. This CDR3 has 14 amino acids. Trimming pared 5 bases from V and 5 bases from J, leaving 13 bases between. The CDR3 region has the DNA TGTGCCAGCAGCCGACCTTGGCCCCAAAACATTCAGTACTTC. This translates into CASSRPWPQNIQYF.

The table lists this clonotype with many counts. The J gene is TRBJ2-1, the V gene TRBV2; 7 bases line up with TRBD1. The CDR3 totals 15 residues. In germline, CDR1 is SNHLY, CDR2 FYNNEI. V lost 5 bases and J lost 5; bases outside the gene matches: 9. CDR3 region: CASSLDRVSHNEQFF. As DNA, the CDR3 is TGTGCCAGCAGTTTAGACAGGGTATCCCACAATGAGCAGTTCTTC. Filled out from reference TRBV2 and TRBJ2-1, the complete variable domain reads EPEVTQTPSHQVTQMGQEVILRCVPISNHLYFYWYRQILGQKVEFLVSFYNNEISEKSEIFDDQFSVERPDGSNFTLKIRSTKLEDSAMYFCASSLDRVSHNEQFFGPGTRLTVL.

The chain carries TRBV6-2 or TRBV6-3 and TRBJ2-7; a possible D gene is TRBD2 (5 bases). Trimming stripped 2 bases from V and 2 bases from J, with 7 bases between. This CDR3 contains 13 residues. Germline CDR1 and CDR2: MNHEY and SVGEGT. The CDR3 protein is CASSYGLAYEQYF. CDR3 sequence (DNA): TGTGCCAGCAGTTACGGACTGGCCTACGAGCAGTACTTC.

The V call is TRBV6-5, the J call TRBJ2-3; a possible D gene is TRBD1 (6 bases). Germline CDR1 and CDR2: MNHEY and SVGAGI. Trimming pared 6 bases from V and 7 bases from J, leaving 17 bases between. The CDR3 extends over 14 amino acids. The CDR3 here is CASSLDRSGHTQYF. CDR3 DNA: TGTGCCAGCAGCCTGGACAGATCGGGGCATACGCAGTATTTT.

This clonotype was counted a few times. The J gene is TRBJ2-7, the V gene TRBV28; 10 nucleotides match TRBD1. Germline CDR1 MDHEN, CDR2 SYDVKM. There are 15 residues in the CDR3. V trimming: 2 bases; J trimming: 2 bases; junction bases outside the gene matches: 3. CDR3 nucleotide sequence: TGTGCCAGCAGTTTAGCCGGACAGGGGGCCTACGAGCAGTACTTC. It is translated as CASSLAGQGAYEQYF. Variable domain in full (rest from reference TRBV28 and TRBJ2-7): DVKVTQSSRYLVKRTGEKVFLECVQDMDHENMFWYRQDPGLGLRLIYFSYDVKMKEKGDIPEGYSVSREKKERFSLILESASTNQTSMYLCASSLAGQGAYEQYFGPGTRLTVT.

V gene TRBV28 combines with J gene TRBJ2-1; D gene uncertain. Germline assignment: CDR1 MDHEN and CDR2 SYDVKM. The CDR3 runs to 19 residues. Between the trimmed V and J ends, which lost 1 base and 5 bases, there was a span of 24 bases. CDR3 region: CASSLFLIPLSRVNNEQFF. The CDR3 DNA sequence: TGTGCCAGCAGTTTATTCCTAATCCCTCTTAGCCGGGTAAACAATGAGCAGTTCTTC.

This clonotype came up many times. The rearrangement links TRBV11-2 to TRBJ1-4; TRBD1 is a possible D gene (5 bases). Trimming took 8 bases from V and 5 from J, leaving 6 bases between them. There are 11 residues in the CDR3. Germline values: CDR1 SGHAT, CDR2 FQNNGV. This chain's CDR3 is CASGQNEKLFF. The CDR3 nucleotides read TGTGCCAGCGGACAAAATGAAAAACTGTTTTTT.

This clonotype appeared many times. J is TRBJ2-2 and V is TRBV7-8; no reliable D call. V lost 3 bases, J lost 4 bases, and 6 bases lay in between. CDR1 and CDR2 (germline): SGHVS, FQNEAQ. This CDR3 spans 13 amino acids. The CDR3 sequence is CASSFAGTGELFF. The CDR3, as DNA: TGTGCCAGCAGCTTCGCTGGCACCGGGGAGCTGTTTTTT.

In this sample, this clonotype is medium-sized. J is TRBJ2-1 and V is TRBV10-3; 9 nucleotides agree with TRBD2. Germline V gives CDR1 ENHRY, CDR2 SYGVKD. After removal of 7 bases from V and 9 bases from J, the junction contained 10 bases not matched to a gene. The CDR3 runs 14 residues. CDR3 nucleotide sequence: TGTGCCATCATGGGCGGGGGGGTCTCGGTTGAGCAGTTCTTC. Translating gives CAIMGGGVSVEQFF.

There are many counts of this clonotype. This chain links TRBV27 with TRBJ1-5; D might be TRBD1 (6 bases). Germline assignment: CDR1 MNHEY and CDR2 SMNVEV (reference sequence). Trimming pared 5 bases from V and 3 bases from J, leaving 20 bases between. This CDR3 spans 17 amino acids. CDR3 in DNA: TGTGCCAGCAGTCCCATGTGGGGGGCCCAAGCCAATCAGCCCCAGCATTTT. Encoded protein: CASSPMWGAQANQPQHF.

This clonotype is medium-sized in the sample. The chain recombines TRBV11-2 with TRBJ2-3; TRBD1 is a possible D gene (6 bases). CDR1 and CDR2 from the germline V gene are SGHAT and FQNNGV. V was pared by 5 bases and J by 2 bases, with 14 bases between. The CDR3 length is 15 residues. The CDR3 DNA follows: TGTGCCAGCAGCCCTGGGACACCGTTCACAGATACGCAGTATTTT. It codes for CASSPGTPFTDTQYF.

This clonotype is labeled as medium-sized. The chain recombines TRBV6-2 or TRBV6-3 with TRBJ2-7, with 9 bases identical to TRBD2. The germline CDR1 and CDR2 sequences are MNHEY and SVGEGT. V lost 4 bases and J lost 4; bases outside the gene matches: 8. CDR3 size: 15 residues. The CDR3 DNA reads TGTGCCAGCAGTTCTCCGGGACTAGCAGCTTACGAGCAGTACTTC. Its protein is CASSSPGLAAYEQYF.